One T cell receptor (beta chain) is described in this entry. Its matching antigen is unknown. This specimen belongs to a study of cytomegalovirus exposure and HLA in healthy donors. Regarding the study as a whole: Near-uniform donor sequencing depth was presumed by presence/absence analyses.

PCR employed 60 Vbeta and 13 Jbeta primers. As handled by the study authors: Later, some 79 million unique TCR beta chains were counted in an analysis, and approximately 10 million of them were shared. The table came from immunoSEQ multiplex PCR; TCRdb's copy has only in-frame clones and leaves some out. V, J and clone size derive from that table, while D and trimming were established from the DNA sequence. Among about 150,000 clones listed, almost 85% were seen once. The sample comprised PBMCs. The sequence was obtained from a girl between 5 and 17 years old in good health and CMV-seropositive.

This CDR3 reads CASSRTGAEAFF. In nucleotides, the CDR3 is TGTGCCAGCAGCCGGACGGGGGCTGAAGCTTTCTTT. The chain couples TRBV5-6 to TRBJ1-1, with D tentatively TRBD1 (5 bases). The CDR3 is made up of 12 amino acids. The V gene's germline CDR1 is SGHDT and CDR2 YYEEEE. The V gene lost 4 bases and the J gene lost 6 bases, with 10 bases spanning the gap. Using reference TRBV5-6 and TRBJ1-1 for the parts outside the CDR3, the full variable domain is DAGVTQSPTHLIKTRGQQVTLRCSPKSGHDTVSWYQQALGQGPQFIFQYYEEEERQRGNFPDRFSGHQFPNYSSELNVNALLLGDSALYLCASSRTGAEAFFGQGTRLTVV.